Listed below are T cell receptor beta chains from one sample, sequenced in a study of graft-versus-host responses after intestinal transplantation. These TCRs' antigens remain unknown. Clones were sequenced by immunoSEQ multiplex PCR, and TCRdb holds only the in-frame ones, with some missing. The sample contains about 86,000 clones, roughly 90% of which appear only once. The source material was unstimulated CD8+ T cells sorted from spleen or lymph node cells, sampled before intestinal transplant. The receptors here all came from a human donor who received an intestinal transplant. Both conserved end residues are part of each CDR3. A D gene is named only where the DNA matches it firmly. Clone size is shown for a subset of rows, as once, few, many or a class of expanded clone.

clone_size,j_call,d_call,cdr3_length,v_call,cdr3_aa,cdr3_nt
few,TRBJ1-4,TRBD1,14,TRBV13,CASSTQGHQEKLFF,TGTGCCAGCAGCACACAGGGGCATCAGGAAAAACTGTTTTTT
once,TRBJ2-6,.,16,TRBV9,CASRDSPIEGANVLTF,TGTGCCAGCAGGGACAGTCCTATCGAAGGGGCCAACGTCCTGACTTTC
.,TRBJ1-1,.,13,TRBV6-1,CASRPYMNTEAFF,TGTGCCAGCAGGCCATACATGAACACTGAAGCTTTCTTT
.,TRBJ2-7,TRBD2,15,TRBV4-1,CASSPVAGGTYEQYF,TGCGCCAGCAGCCCAGTAGCGGGAGGAACCTACGAGCAGTACTTC
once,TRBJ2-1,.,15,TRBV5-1,CASSLESGYYNEQFF,TGCGCCAGCAGCTTGGAATCCGGGTATTACAATGAGCAGTTCTTC
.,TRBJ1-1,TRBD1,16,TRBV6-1,CASSEAGTAMNTEAFF,TGTGCCAGCAGTGAGGCCGGGACAGCGATGAACACTGAAGCTTTCTTT
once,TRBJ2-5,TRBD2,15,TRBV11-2,CASSLGAGGAETQYF,TGTGCCAGCAGCCTAGGGGCGGGGGGCGCGGAGACCCAGTACTTC
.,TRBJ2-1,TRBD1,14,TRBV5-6,CASSLVGQGDEQFF,TGTGCCAGCAGCTTGGTCGGACAGGGCGATGAGCAGTTCTTC
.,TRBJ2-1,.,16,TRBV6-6,CASSYERTDRYNEQFF,TGTGCCAGCAGTTACGAAAGGACAGATAGATACAATGAGCAGTTCTTC
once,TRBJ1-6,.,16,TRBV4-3,CASSQDWQADNSPLHF,TGCGCCAGCAGCCAAGACTGGCAGGCCGATAATTCACCCCTCCACTTT
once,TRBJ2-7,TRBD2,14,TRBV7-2,CASSLGAGGYEQYF,TGTGCCAGCAGCTTAGGAGCGGGGGGCTACGAGCAGTACTTC
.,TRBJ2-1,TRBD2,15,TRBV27,CASSPLILLANEQFF,TGTGCCAGCAGTCCACTTATTTTACTAGCGAATGAGCAGTTCTTC
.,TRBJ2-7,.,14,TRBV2,CASSEYAGPYEQYF,TGTGCCAGCAGTGAATATGCAGGGCCCTACGAGCAGTACTTC
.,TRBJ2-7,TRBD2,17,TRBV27,CASSPGTSGGAVYEQYF,TGTGCCAGCAGTCCCGGGACTAGCGGGGGTGCAGTCTACGAGCAGTACTTC
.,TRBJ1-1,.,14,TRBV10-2,CASFPTVLNTEAFF,TGCGCCAGCTTCCCGACAGTTTTAAACACTGAAGCTTTCTTT